This T cell receptor (beta chain) is drawn from a study of cytomegalovirus exposure and HLA in healthy donors. The CDR3 loop spans 12 amino acids. Germline lookup yields CDR1 GTSNPN and CDR2 SVGIG (reference sequence). Study outcomes and limitations: Among donors in an Asian-associated ancestry cluster, a later analysis reportedly found fewer N-insertions than the roughly 610-donor mean. Sequences of the TCR beta chain were said to predict the HLA-A and HLA-B alleles of most subjects accurately.

This clone was seen a few times. Its antigen is not known. One end of the junction varies from germline; a read error may be responsible. This PCR relied on a set of 60 Vbeta primers and 13 Jbeta primers. Sequencing was performed with immunoSEQ multiplex PCR; in TCRdb, only in-frame clones are kept and a portion is missing. The sample contains roughly 200,000 clones, about 80% of which appear only once. The chain joins TRBV30 to TRBJ1-3, with unresolved D. This TCR was sampled from an older woman in good health and CMV-seropositive. The sample taken for sequencing was PBMCs. The chain's CDR3 is CAWHEGGDTIYF. The CDR3 DNA follows: TGTGCCTGGCACGAGGGTGGAGACACCATATATTTT.